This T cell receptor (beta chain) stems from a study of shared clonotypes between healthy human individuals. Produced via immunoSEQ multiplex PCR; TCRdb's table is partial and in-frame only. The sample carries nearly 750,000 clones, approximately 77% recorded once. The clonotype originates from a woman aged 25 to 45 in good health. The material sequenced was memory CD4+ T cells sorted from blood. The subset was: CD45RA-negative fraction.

In DNA form, the CDR3 reads TGTGCCAGCAGTCCGGGACAGGCAAACTCTGGGGCCAACGTCCTGACTTTC. This encodes CASSPGQANSGANVLTF. This rearrangement joins TRBV2 to TRBJ2-6, with 8 bases matching TRBD1. With V trimmed by 5 bases and J by 0 bases, 6 bases remained unmatched. Germline assignment: CDR1 SNHLY and CDR2 FYNNEI. CDR3 length: 17 amino acids.